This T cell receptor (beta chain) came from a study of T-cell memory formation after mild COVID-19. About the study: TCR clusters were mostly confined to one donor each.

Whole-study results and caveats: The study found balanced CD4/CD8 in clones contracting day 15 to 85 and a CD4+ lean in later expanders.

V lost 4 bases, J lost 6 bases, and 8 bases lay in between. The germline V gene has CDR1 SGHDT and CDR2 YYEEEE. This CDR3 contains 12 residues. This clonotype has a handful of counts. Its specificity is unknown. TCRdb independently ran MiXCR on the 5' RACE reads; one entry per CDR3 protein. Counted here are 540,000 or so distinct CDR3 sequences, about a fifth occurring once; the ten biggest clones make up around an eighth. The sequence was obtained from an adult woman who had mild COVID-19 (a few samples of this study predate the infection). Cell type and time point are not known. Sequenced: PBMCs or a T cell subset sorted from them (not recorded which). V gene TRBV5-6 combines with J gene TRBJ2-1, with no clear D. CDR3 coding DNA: TGTGCCAGCAGCCGCTTCGCCAATGAGCAGTTCTTC. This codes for CASSRFANEQFF.